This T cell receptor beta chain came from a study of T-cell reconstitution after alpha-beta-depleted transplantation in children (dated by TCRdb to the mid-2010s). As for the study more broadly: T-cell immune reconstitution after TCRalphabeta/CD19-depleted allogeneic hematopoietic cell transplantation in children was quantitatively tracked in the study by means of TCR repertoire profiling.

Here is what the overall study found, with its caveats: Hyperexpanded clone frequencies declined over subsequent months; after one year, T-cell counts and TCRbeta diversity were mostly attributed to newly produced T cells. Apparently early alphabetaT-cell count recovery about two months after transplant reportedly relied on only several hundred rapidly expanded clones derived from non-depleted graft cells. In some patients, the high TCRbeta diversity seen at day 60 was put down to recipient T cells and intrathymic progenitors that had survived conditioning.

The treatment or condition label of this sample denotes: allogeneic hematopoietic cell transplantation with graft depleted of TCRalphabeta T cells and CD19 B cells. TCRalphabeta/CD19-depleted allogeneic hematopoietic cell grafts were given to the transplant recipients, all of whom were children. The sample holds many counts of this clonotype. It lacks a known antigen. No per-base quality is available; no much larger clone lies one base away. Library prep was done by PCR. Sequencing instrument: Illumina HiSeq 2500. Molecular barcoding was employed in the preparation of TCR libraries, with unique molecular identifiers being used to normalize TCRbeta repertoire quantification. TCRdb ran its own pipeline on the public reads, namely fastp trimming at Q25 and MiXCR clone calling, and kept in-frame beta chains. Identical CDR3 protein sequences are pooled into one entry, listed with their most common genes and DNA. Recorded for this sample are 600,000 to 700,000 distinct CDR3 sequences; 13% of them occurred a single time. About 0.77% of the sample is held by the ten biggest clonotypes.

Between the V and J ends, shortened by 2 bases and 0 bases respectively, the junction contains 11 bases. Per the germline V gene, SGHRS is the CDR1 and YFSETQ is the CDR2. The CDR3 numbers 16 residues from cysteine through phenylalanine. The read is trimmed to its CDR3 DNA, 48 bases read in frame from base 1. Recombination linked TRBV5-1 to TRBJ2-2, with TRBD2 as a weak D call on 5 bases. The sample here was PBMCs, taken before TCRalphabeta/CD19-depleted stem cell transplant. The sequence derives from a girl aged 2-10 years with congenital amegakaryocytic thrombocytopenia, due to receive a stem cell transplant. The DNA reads TGCGCCAGCAGCTTTACCGGGAAAGCGAACACCGGGGAGCTGTTTTTT. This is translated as CASSFTGKANTGELFF.